These T cell receptor beta chains were read from a single sample in a study of neurological immune-mediated disorders. TCRdb analysed the 5' RACE reads with MiXCR anew, one entry per CDR3 protein. The sample shows about 24,000 distinct CDR3 sequences, around 15% of them seen only once. Sequenced: PBMCs. The receptors here all came from a woman aged 40-49 years with HTLV-1-associated myelopathy (HAM/TSP). CDR3s include the opening cysteine and the closing phenylalanine or tryptophan. The D gene is left open where the match is weak. Not every row has a clone size; where given, it reads once, few, many or a size class.

clone_size j_call cdr3_length v_call d_call cdr3_nt cdr3_aa
many TRBJ1-2 13 TRBV15 NA TGTGCCACCAGCAGAGTCAGGGAAGGGGGCTACACCTTC CATSRVREGGYTF
many TRBJ2-1 13 TRBV5-1 NA TGCGCCAGCAGCTTGGCGATGGGGATTGAGCAGTTCTTC CASSLAMGIEQFF
few TRBJ1-5 13 TRBV7-2 NA TGTGCCAGCAGCTTAGTCGGGGGTCAGCCCCAGCATTTT CASSLVGGQPQHF
many TRBJ2-1 16 TRBV24-1 NA TGTGCCACCAGTGACTCCGACGGAAATCCTTACAATGAGCAGTTCTTC CATSDSDGNPYNEQFF
many TRBJ1-1 11 TRBV12-3/TRBV12-4 NA TGTGCCAGCAGAGGGTTCACTGAAGCTTTCTTT CASRGFTEAFF
many TRBJ2-5 16 TRBV5-1 NA TGCGCCAGCGGGGGCAAGGGCAGCCTGCGACTAGAGACCCAGTACTTC CASGGKGSLRLETQYF
many TRBJ1-1 12 TRBV5-4 NA TGTGCCAGCAGCTGGGGGAACACTGAAGCTTTCTTT CASSWGNTEAFF
many TRBJ1-1 13 TRBV20-1 NA TGCAGTGCTAGAGATTTCGAATGGACTGAAGCTTTCTTT CSARDFEWTEAFF
many TRBJ2-1 17 TRBV5-1 TRBD1 TGCGCCAGCAGCACTAACCCACAGGGGGGTTCCTACAATGAGCAGTTCTTC CASSTNPQGGSYNEQFF
many TRBJ2-1 13 TRBV20-1 NA TGCAGTGCTAGCCAGGCTCGCGCAAATGAGCAGTTCTTC CSASQARANEQFF
many TRBJ2-3 15 TRBV5-1 NA TGCGCCAGCAGCTTGGTTGCGGGGTTCACAGATACGCAGTATTTT CASSLVAGFTDTQYF
many TRBJ2-2 14 TRBV5-1 NA TGCGCCAGCAGTGGGGGGCCTAACACCGGGGAGCTGTTTTTT CASSGGPNTGELFF
medium-sized TRBJ2-1 14 TRBV5-6 TRBD1 TGTGCCAGCAGCTTCGGACAGGGGGTTAATGAGCAGTTCTTC CASSFGQGVNEQFF
many TRBJ2-3 16 TRBV5-1 TRBD2 TGCGCCAGCAGCTTAGGACTAGCGGAGAGCACAGATACGCAGTATTTT CASSLGLAESTDTQYF
NA TRBJ1-1 15 TRBV30 TRBD1 TGTGCCTGGAGACAAAAACGACAGGGGAACACTGAAGCTTTCTTT CAWRQKRQGNTEAFF
NA TRBJ2-7 15 TRBV20-1 TRBD2 TGCAGTGCTTTCGGGACTAGCGGGGGCCTCTACGAGCAGTACTTC CSAFGTSGGLYEQYF
many TRBJ1-1 13 TRBV20-1 NA TGCAGTGCTAGAGAAGTGGTGAACACTGAAGCTTTCTTT CSAREVVNTEAFF
many TRBJ1-1 15 TRBV5-1 NA TGCGCCAGCAGCTTGACCCCCCAATGGAACACTGAAGCTTTCTTT CASSLTPQWNTEAFF
many TRBJ2-2 16 TRBV20-1 TRBD1 TGCAGTGCTAGACCCTCAGGGGGCGTGGGCACCGGGGAGCTGTTTTTT CSARPSGGVGTGELFF
many TRBJ1-6 16 TRBV9 NA TGTGCCAGCAGCGTAGATACTGCCCCCCATAATTCACCCCTCCACTTT CASSVDTAPHNSPLHF
NA TRBJ2-5 11 TRBV20-1 NA TGCAGTGCTCCCTCGGGAGATACCCAGTACTTC CSAPSGDTQYF
many TRBJ1-3 14 TRBV6-5 NA TGTGCCAGCAGGGGACGGACCTCTGGAAACACCATATATTTT CASRGRTSGNTIYF
NA TRBJ1-5 15 TRBV9 NA TGTGCCAGCAGCGCCAGGGGAGTCCAAGCGGATACACAGCATTTT CASSARGVQADTQHF
NA TRBJ2-7 18 TRBV3-1 NA TGTGCCAGCAGCCAAGAAGGGACGAGGAGGGGGCCCTCCTACGAGCAGTACTTC CASSQEGTRRGPSYEQYF
many TRBJ2-3 17 TRBV7-3 NA TGTGCCAGCAAGGCGTATGAGCCCAGATCTAGCACAGATACGCAGTATTTT CASKAYEPRSSTDTQYF
many TRBJ2-7 15 TRBV7-2 NA TGTGCCAGCAGCCAGACCGGGACCGCTAGCTACGAGCAGTACTTC CASSQTGTASYEQYF
many TRBJ1-5 14 TRBV24-1 NA TGTGCCACCAGTGATTTTAATAGCAATCAGCCCCAGCATTTT CATSDFNSNQPQHF
NA TRBJ2-4 14 TRBV7-8 NA TGTGCCAGCAGCTTAGGGACAGCTAAAAACATTCAGTACTTC CASSLGTAKNIQYF
many TRBJ2-1 13 TRBV20-1 NA TGCAGTGCTTTTCGGCCCGGGGGCAATGAGCAGTTCTTC CSAFRPGGNEQFF
NA TRBJ1-6 14 TRBV9 NA TGTGCCAGCAGCGGAGGGGAGTACGATTCACCCCTCCACTTT CASSGGEYDSPLHF
many TRBJ2-3 14 TRBV4-1 NA TGCGCCAGCAGCCAAGATCCAGGGTCAGATACGCAGTATTTT CASSQDPGSDTQYF
many TRBJ2-2 13 TRBV20-1 NA TGCAGTGCTAGAGCACCTCTAACCGGGGAGCTGTTTTTT CSARAPLTGELFF
medium-sized TRBJ2-7 14 TRBV5-1 NA TGCGCCAGCAGCTCCGGGACACTCTCCTACGAGCAGTACTTC CASSSGTLSYEQYF
few TRBJ2-5 15 TRBV15 NA TGTGCCACCAGGGGGGGCGTGGGGGGTAAAGAGACCCAGTACTTC CATRGGVGGKETQYF
many TRBJ1-1 12 TRBV11-2 NA TGTGCCAGCAGCTTACCCAGGTCTGAAGCTTTCTTT CASSLPRSEAFF
NA TRBJ1-2 13 TRBV7-2 NA TGTGCCGGCAGCTTATACGTGGGGTATGGCTACACCTTC CAGSLYVGYGYTF
many TRBJ2-1 15 TRBV24-1 TRBD2 TGTGCCACCAGGGGTGGACTAGCGGAATACAATGAGCAGTTCTTC CATRGGLAEYNEQFF
NA TRBJ2-5 14 TRBV2 TRBD1 TGTGCCAGCAGTGTAGACAGGGGCGGGGAGACCAAGTACTTC CASSVDRGGETKYF
many TRBJ2-3 14 TRBV5-1 TRBD1 TGCGCCAGCAGCTTTGACAGGGTCACAGATACGCAGTATTTT CASSFDRVTDTQYF
NA TRBJ1-5 12 TRBV29-1 NA TGCAGCGTGGGGGAGCTAAATAAGCCCCAGCATTTT CSVGELNKPQHF
many TRBJ2-2 13 TRBV20-1 NA TGCAGTGCCGGACAGTCGAACACCGGGGAGCTGTTTTTT CSAGQSNTGELFF
many TRBJ1-5 15 TRBV2 NA TGTGCCAGCAGTGTAGTGATCGGGGTTAGTCAGCCCCAGCATTTT CASSVVIGVSQPQHF
NA TRBJ1-3 14 TRBV5-1 NA TGCGCCAGCAGCTTGGACAGGCCCGGGGACACCATATATTTT CASSLDRPGDTIYF